This is a list of T cell receptor beta chains from one sample in a study of T cells after yellow fever vaccination. One entry per CDR3 protein, called by TCRdb with MiXCR from the 5' RACE reads. The data contain roughly 250,000 distinct CDR3 sequences, 10% to 15% of them singletons. The specimen comprised CD4+ T cells sorted from PBMCs, sampled 45 days after the yellow fever booster vaccination. These receptor sequences come from a man aged 30-40 years who received the YFV17D yellow fever vaccine. Both conserved end residues are part of each CDR3. The D gene is left open where the match is weak. Clone sizes are given selectively: once, few, many, or a class where the clone is expanded.

J	D	V	size	DNA	CDR3
TRBJ2-1	TRBD1	TRBV20-1	-	TGCAGTGCTAGAGAGACAGGGGGCGAATCCTACAATGAGCAGTTCTTC	CSARETGGESYNEQFF
TRBJ1-5	-	TRBV6-2/TRBV6-3	-	TGTGCCAGCAGTTACGGCTTTGGCGGACCGGATCCCCAGCATTTT	CASSYGFGGPDPQHF
TRBJ2-3	-	TRBV12-3/TRBV12-4	many	TGTGCCAGCAGTCGGAGAGATACGCAGTATTTT	CASSRRDTQYF
TRBJ2-2	TRBD2	TRBV11-1	-	TGTGCCAGCAGCGTTGGTGGCTGGGGTAGCGGGAAAAGCGGGGAGCTGTTTTTT	CASSVGGWGSGKSGELFF
TRBJ2-2	-	TRBV12-3/TRBV12-4	-	TGTGCCAGCAGGTCGGCCGGGGAGCTGTTTTTT	CASRSAGELFF
TRBJ1-2	-	TRBV25-1	many	TGTGCCAGCAGAGACACTAACTATGGCTACACCTTC	CASRDTNYGYTF
TRBJ1-1	-	TRBV24-1	few	TGTGCCACCAGTTGGGGGACTGAAGCTTTCTTT	CATSWGTEAFF
TRBJ1-2	-	TRBV28	-	TGTGCCAGCACTCAGGGTTACTATGGCTACACCTTC	CASTQGYYGYTF
TRBJ2-1	TRBD2	TRBV3-1	-	TGTGCCAGCAATGGAGAAGGGGCGGGAGGGGTTATAAATGAGCAGTTCTTC	CASNGEGAGGVINEQFF
TRBJ2-4	TRBD2	TRBV4-3	few	TGCGCCAGCAGCCAAGTGGTTAGCGGGAGAAACATTCAGTACTTC	CASSQVVSGRNIQYF
TRBJ2-5	-	TRBV25-1	-	TGTGCCAGCAGGAAATGTGAGACCCAGTACTTC	CASRKCETQYF
TRBJ2-7	TRBD1	TRBV5-1	-	TGCGCCAGCAGCTTGGCCCCACAGGGGCGCGACGAGCAGTACTTC	CASSLAPQGRDEQYF
TRBJ2-1	TRBD2	TRBV6-5	-	TGTGCCAGCAGTTACCAGTCCGCGGGAGGGCCATACAATGAGCAGTTCTTC	CASSYQSAGGPYNEQFF
TRBJ2-7	TRBD2	TRBV10-2	few	TGCGCCAGCAGTAGGACTAGCGGGACTGGCGAGCAGTACTTC	CASSRTSGTGEQYF
TRBJ1-2	TRBD1	TRBV12-3/TRBV12-4	-	TGTGCCAGCCAAGGCAGGGGGCCGGGCTACACCTTC	CASQGRGPGYTF